Presented here are 9 T cell receptor beta chains from one specimen sequenced in a study of blood T cell repertoires in COVID-19. The table came from immunoSEQ multiplex PCR; TCRdb's copy has only in-frame clones and leaves some out. Among fewer than 250,000 clones listed, about 80% were seen once. Sequencing was carried out using PBMCs or T cells enriched from blood (not recorded which). Every receptor here comes from a woman between 40 and 55 years old who had been exposed to COVID-19.

This clone turned up a few times. This chain connects TRBV19 to TRBJ2-1; 12 nucleotides line up with TRBD2. CDR1 and CDR2 from the germline V gene are LNHDA and SQIVND (reference sequence). V trimming: 5 bases; J trimming: 4 bases; junction bases outside the gene matches: 12. The CDR3 length is 18 residues. The CDR3 sequence: CASSLRVTSGGRYNEQFF. The DNA of the CDR3 is TGTGCCAGTAGTTTAAGAGTGACTAGCGGGGGCAGGTACAATGAGCAGTTCTTC.

The chain links TRBV7-6 to TRBJ2-1; 9 bases match TRBD1. The CDR3 consists of 14 residues. Germline CDR1 is SGHVS and CDR2 is FNYEAQ. V trimming: 3 bases; J trimming: 9 bases; junction bases outside the gene matches: 6. CDR3 loop: CASSFTGGIGEQFF. The CDR3 DNA sequence: TGTGCCAGCAGCTTCACAGGGGGCATAGGTGAGCAGTTCTTC.

The V call is TRBV9, the J call TRBJ1-5, with D uncertain. There are 15 residues in the CDR3. Deletions cut 5 bases from V and 5 bases from J, with 17 bases between. CDR1 and CDR2 (germline): SGDLS, YYNGEE. The CDR3 DNA reads TGTGCCAGCAGTGCGAGCGGGAGGTCCGATCAGCCCCAGCATTTT. Its protein product is CASSASGRSDQPQHF. The full variable domain, completed using reference TRBV9 and TRBJ1-5, is DSGVTQTPKHLITATGQRVTLRCSPRSGDLSVYWYQQSLDQGLQFLIQYYNGEERAKGNILERFSAQQFPDLHSELNLSSLELGDSALYFCASSASGRSDQPQHFGDGTRLSIL.

The V gene is TRBV9, the J gene TRBJ1-2, with 9 bases aligning to TRBD1. This CDR3 has 14 amino acids. The trim removed 4 bases at V and 6 bases at J, leaving 7 bases unmatched. Germline lookup yields CDR1 SGDLS and CDR2 YYNGEE. The CDR3 DNA is TGTGCCAGCAGCCCCGACAGGGGGACGGATGGCTACACCTTC. Translation gives CASSPDRGTDGYTF.

The chain links TRBV5-5 to TRBJ1-2; 7 bases map to TRBD1. This CDR3 is 14 amino acids long. V lost 5 bases and J lost 5; bases outside the gene matches: 9. The germline V gene has CDR1 SGHKS and CDR2 YYEKEE (reference sequence). As DNA, the CDR3 is TGTGCCAGCAGGCGGGCCACAGGGGCTTATGGCTACACCTTC. It codes for CASRRATGAYGYTF.

The chain links TRBV9 to TRBJ1-5; D not certain. Trimming took 0 bases from V and 6 from J, leaving 7 bases between them. Per germline, CDR1 SGDLS and CDR2 YYNGEE. The CDR3 loop spans 13 amino acids. The CDR3 coding sequence is TGTGCCAGCAGCGTAGGGGGAGTTCAGCCCCAGCATTTT. This codes for CASSVGGVQPQHF.

The V and J genes are TRBV6-5 and TRBJ1-6; TRBD1 matches at 7 bases. With 7 bases clipped from V and 7 bases from J, the junction kept 7 bases outside the gene matches. CDR1 is MNHEY, CDR2 SVGAGI, per germline. The CDR3 totals 14 residues. For the CDR3, the DNA is TGTGCCAGCACCATTCAGGGGGGAAATTCACCCCTCCACTTT. This gives the protein CASTIQGGNSPLHF.

The chain has TRBV7-3 and TRBJ2-7; tentatively, D is TRBD1 (6 bases). Germline V gene data show CDR1 as SGHTA and CDR2 as FQGTGA. This CDR3 has 13 residues. The V gene lost 2 bases and the J gene lost 4 bases, with 9 bases spanning the gap. CDR3 sequence reads: CASSLSRGYEQYF. In nucleotides, the CDR3 is TGTGCCAGCAGCTTATCCAGGGGTTACGAGCAGTACTTC.

The rearrangement uses TRBV27 and TRBJ2-7, with TRBD1 as a possible D gene (6 bases). Trimming removed 8 bases from V and 7 bases from J, with 18 bases in between. Germline CDR1 reads MNHEY; CDR2 reads SMNVEV (reference sequence). The CDR3 has 13 residues. The CDR3 region has the DNA TGTGCCAGCTCAAGAAGGGGGACGGGGGAGCAGTACTTC. This gives the protein CASSRRGTGEQYF.